The 32 T cell receptor beta chains below come from one sample, sequenced in a study of neurological immune-mediated disorders. TCRdb analysed the 5' RACE reads with MiXCR anew, one entry per CDR3 protein. Of more than 15,000 distinct CDR3 sequences in the sample, under 3.5% were seen once. Sequencing was done on a sample of CD8+ T cells from blood. Receptor source: a woman aged 40 to 50 in good health.

This clonotype was detected many times. The CDR3 loop reads CASGMGGDTGELFF. CDR3 nucleotide sequence: TGTGCCTCCGGAATGGGTGGGGACACCGGGGAGCTGTTTTTT. The V gene is TRBV3-1, the J gene TRBJ2-2; D not resolved. The CDR3 covers 14 residues. Germline CDR1 and CDR2: LGHDT and YNNKEL (reference sequence). With 11 bases removed from V and 3 bases from J, the gap between germline ends came to 16 bases.

This clonotype was seen many times. The V and J genes are TRBV6-1 and TRBJ1-5; no clear D gene. V lost 3 bases to trimming and J lost 4 bases, with 10 bases between them. Per the germline V gene, CDR1 is MNHNS and CDR2 is SASEGT. This CDR3 region has 14 residues. The CDR3 spells CASSDLWGNQPQHF. CDR3 coding DNA: TGTGCCAGCAGTGATTTATGGGGTAATCAGCCCCAGCATTTT.

The sample holds many counts of this clonotype. CDR3 loop: CSVDTGTETQYF. The CDR3 DNA follows: TGCAGCGTTGATACCGGGACGGAGACCCAGTACTTC. The chain is built from TRBV29-1 and TRBJ2-5; D may correspond to TRBD1 or TRBD2 (5 bases each). The CDR3 has 12 residues. The V gene's germline CDR1 is SQVTM and CDR2 ANQGSEA. Trimming stripped 3 bases from V and 5 bases from J, with 10 bases between.

This clonotype was detected many times. The chain couples TRBV27 to TRBJ1-1; a possible D gene is TRBD1 (5 bases). V was trimmed by 11 bases and J by 3 bases, leaving 16 bases between them. The CDR3 extends over 13 amino acids. Germline assignment: CDR1 MNHEY and CDR2 SMNVEV (reference sequence). The CDR3 sequence: CAAVGQDHTEAFF. CDR3 sequence (DNA): TGTGCCGCCGTGGGGCAGGACCACACTGAAGCTTTCTTT.

This clonotype was seen many times. The genes are TRBV10-3 and TRBJ2-3; a possible D gene is TRBD2 (5 bases). The germline V and J ends were trimmed by 0 bases and 5 bases, with 9 bases remaining between them. CDR1 and CDR2 (germline): ENHRY, SYGVKD. CDR3 size: 14 residues. CDR3 nucleotides: TGTGCCATCAGTGAGTCGAGCGGTTTAGATACGCAGTATTTT. The encoded protein is CAISESSGLDTQYF.

This clonotype was detected many times. The chain couples TRBV20-1 to TRBJ2-1, with 11 bases identical to TRBD2. V dropped 1 base and J dropped 6; count of bases not matched to a gene: 11. Germline V CDR1 and CDR2: DFQATT, SNEGSKA (reference sequence). CDR3 length equals 17 residues. CDR3 sequence: CSARALLAGGPGNEQFF. CDR3 bases: TGCAGTGCTAGAGCCCTATTAGCGGGAGGGCCCGGCAATGAGCAGTTCTTC.

There are many counts of this clonotype. This chain joins TRBV4-1 and TRBJ2-7; D possibly matches TRBD1 or TRBD2 (7 bases each). The ends were cut back, 3 bases at V and 3 bases at J, with 15 bases in the middle. Germline V gene data show CDR1 as MGHRA and CDR2 as YSYEKL. The CDR3 spans 15 residues. CDR3: CASSQTTGTNYEQYF. The CDR3 DNA follows: TGCGCCAGCAGCCAGACGACAGGGACTAACTACGAGCAGTACTTC.

The rearrangement joins TRBV6-5 to TRBJ2-3; 13 nucleotides match TRBD2. This CDR3 spans 15 amino acids. CDR1 MNHEY and CDR2 SVGAGI come from the germline V gene. With 4 bases clipped from V and 6 bases from J, the junction kept 4 bases outside the gene matches. The chain's CDR3 is CASSSLAGGPDTQYF. The CDR3 bases are TGTGCCAGCAGTTCACTAGCGGGAGGGCCTGATACGCAGTATTTT.

This clonotype has ten or more counts. The V gene is TRBV6-5, the J gene TRBJ1-6; D is perhaps TRBD1 (5 bases). There are 14 residues in the CDR3. V was pared by 8 bases and J by 6 bases, with 14 bases between. Germline CDR1 reads MNHEY; CDR2 reads SVGAGI. CDR3 amino acids: CASRTPGRNSPLHF. The CDR3 bases are TGTGCCAGCCGTACTCCGGGACGTAATTCACCCCTCCACTTT.

This clonotype was detected many times. The chain uses TRBV7-2 and TRBJ2-2; 7 bases agree with TRBD2. The CDR3 extends over 17 amino acids. Unmatched junction bases numbered 12, after V lost 5 bases and J lost 3 bases. CDR1 SGHTA and CDR2 FQGNSA come from the germline V gene. CDR3 nucleotide sequence: TGTGCCAGCAGCCAACACCTCATTGCGGGAGACACCGGGGAGCTGTTTTTT. Translated: CASSQHLIAGDTGELFF. Drawing the rest from reference TRBV7-2 and TRBJ2-2, the complete variable domain is GAGVSQSPSNKVTEKGKDVELRCDPISGHTALYWYRQSLGQGLEFLIYFQGNSAPDKSGLPSDRFSAERTGGSVSTLTIQRTQQEDSAVYLCASSQHLIAGDTGELFFGEGSRLTVL.

At least ten counts were recorded for this clonotype. V gene TRBV10-3 combines with J gene TRBJ2-5; TRBD1 agrees at 9 bases. Germline-derived CDR1 and CDR2 are ENHRY and SYGVKD. This CDR3 contains 15 residues. V gave up 6 bases and J gave up 4 bases; unmatched junction bases: 9. The CDR3 DNA is TGTGCCATCAGCGAGACGGGGACAGGGCGAGAGACCCAGTACTTC. Translated, it gives CAISETGTGRETQYF.

This clonotype was observed many times. This chain links TRBV28 with TRBJ1-4; perhaps TRBD1 as D (6 bases). Trimming removed 4 bases from V and 6 bases from J, with 15 bases in between. Germline-derived CDR1 and CDR2 are MDHEN and SYDVKM. CDR3 length equals 15 residues. CDR3 nucleotide sequence: TGTGCCAGCAGTTCACGGGGGCTGGGAGATGAAAAACTGTTTTTT. This codes for CASSSRGLGDEKLFF.

Ten or more counts support this clonotype. V gene TRBV5-1 combines with J gene TRBJ2-1; D not resolved. The V end was cut by 1 base, the J end by 3 bases, with 8 bases between. Per the germline V gene, CDR1 is SGHRS and CDR2 is YFSETQ. The CDR3 is made up of 14 amino acids. The CDR3 region has the DNA TGCGCCAGCAGCTTGAACGGATTCTACAATGAGCAGTTCTTC. Translating gives CASSLNGFYNEQFF.

At least ten counts were recorded for this clonotype. This chain links TRBV7-2 with TRBJ2-1, with D perhaps given as TRBD1 or TRBD2 (6 bases each). Germline CDR1 is SGHTA and CDR2 is FQGNSA. V dropped 3 bases and J dropped 4 bases, with 10 bases sitting between them. The CDR3 consists of 14 residues. The DNA for the CDR3 is TGTGCCAGCAGCTTGAGGGGGGATTACAATGAGCAGTTCTTC. Protein sequence: CASSLRGDYNEQFF.

This clonotype was counted at least ten times. V gene TRBV4-1 combines with J gene TRBJ1-6; the D is unclear. The CDR3 totals 13 residues. Trimming removed 2 bases from V and 8 bases from J, with 7 bases in between. CDR1 is MGHRA, CDR2 YSYEKL, per germline. DNA for the CDR3: TGCGCCAGCAGCCAAAAGGAGGATTCACCCCTCCACTTT. It translates to CASSQKEDSPLHF.

This clonotype was seen at least ten times. The chain joins TRBV6-5 to TRBJ1-1; no firm D call. There are 15 residues in the CDR3. Germline V CDR1 and CDR2: MNHEY, SVGAGI. V shed 6 bases and J shed 2 bases, with 16 bases lying between them. CDR3 DNA: TGTGCCAGCAGCAGTCGTGTGGGCCGTAACACTGAAGCTTTCTTT. Translation gives CASSSRVGRNTEAFF.

This clonotype was seen at least ten times. The V call is TRBV29-1, the J call TRBJ2-1; perhaps D is TRBD1 or TRBD2 (5 bases each). This CDR3 has 11 residues. The germline V gene encodes CDR1 SQVTM and CDR2 ANQGSEA. Trimming pared 7 bases from V and 8 bases from J, leaving 12 bases between. The CDR3 is CSGGSVDEQFF. DNA of the CDR3: TGCAGCGGGGGGAGCGTGGATGAGCAGTTCTTC.

The table lists this clonotype with many counts. The V call is TRBV12-3 or TRBV12-4, the J call TRBJ1-1; a weak D match, TRBD1 (5 bases). The CDR3 contains 16 residues. Trimming removed 5 bases from V and 4 bases from J, with 20 bases in between. The CDR3 spells CASSSRGNLGITEAFF. The CDR3 DNA reads TGTGCCAGCAGTAGTAGGGGTAACCTAGGTATCACTGAAGCTTTCTTT.

Many counts were recorded for this clonotype. V gene TRBV29-1 combines with J gene TRBJ2-7; 7 positions agree with TRBD1. Losses at the gene ends were 6 bases for V and 2 bases for J; bases not matched to a gene: 7. The germline V gene has CDR1 SQVTM and CDR2 ANQGSEA. The CDR3 spans 13 residues. The CDR3, as DNA: TGCAGCGTCCTCGGACAGGAAGCCTACGAGCAGTACTTC. Protein product: CSVLGQEAYEQYF.

This clonotype was detected many times. The chain is built from TRBV12-3 or TRBV12-4 and TRBJ2-1, with D uncertain. The CDR3 totals 14 residues. Trimming left V 2 bases short and J 3 bases short, with 8 bases between. CDR3 nucleotides: TGTGCCAGCAGTTTACAAGGCTACTACAATGAGCAGTTCTTC. Amino acid sequence: CASSLQGYYNEQFF.

This clonotype was observed at least ten times. This chain joins TRBV20-1 and TRBJ2-7; TRBD2 matches at 7 bases. Germline V lookup: CDR1 DFQATT, CDR2 SNEGSKA (reference sequence). The CDR3 loop spans 15 amino acids. J gave up 0 bases and V 3 bases, and 8 bases lay outside the gene matches. CDR3 amino acids: CSARELARSSYEQYF. The CDR3 DNA follows: TGCAGTGCTAGGGAACTAGCGCGTTCCTCCTACGAGCAGTACTTC.

This clonotype was seen at least ten times. V and J are TRBV6-5 and TRBJ2-2, with 9 nucleotides matching TRBD1. Germline trimming cut 6 bases from V and 7 bases from J; bases unmatched to any gene: 21. The length of the CDR3 is 19 residues. Germline V gives CDR1 MNHEY, CDR2 SVGAGI. This CDR3 is CASSFTGGFSGLNVGELFF. CDR3 nucleotides: TGTGCCAGCAGCTTTACAGGGGGCTTTAGCGGCTTAAACGTCGGGGAGCTGTTTTTT.

This clonotype was picked up many times. The rearrangement joins TRBV5-1 to TRBJ2-3; TRBD1 is a possible D gene (5 bases). V was shortened by 4 bases and J by 3 bases, with 21 bases between the two germline ends. The CDR3 spans 17 residues. CDR1 and CDR2 (germline): SGHRS, YFSETQ. Here the CDR3 DNA reads TGCGCCAGCAGCGGGGCCGCTGTGGCAGCTGTTACAGATACGCAGTATTTT. Its protein is CASSGAAVAAVTDTQYF.

This clonotype was picked up many times. The chain couples TRBV12-3 or TRBV12-4 to TRBJ1-1, with D possibly matching TRBD1 (5 bases). V lost 8 bases and J lost 6, with 25 bases in between. The CDR3 is made up of 16 amino acids. As DNA, the CDR3 is TGTGCCAGCCCAGGGCCGGGGCGAAACGGTTGGCCTGAAGCTTTCTTT. It translates to CASPGPGRNGWPEAFF.

This clonotype was counted at least ten times. The rearrangement uses TRBV20-1 and TRBJ2-7, with 8 bases matching TRBD2. The CDR3 covers 13 residues. Germline V lookup: CDR1 DFQATT, CDR2 SNEGSKA (reference sequence). J gave up 4 bases and V 2 bases, and 4 bases lay outside the gene matches. The CDR3 DNA sequence: TGCAGTGCTAGACGGCGGGAGGAATACGAGCAGTACTTC. Translating gives CSARRREEYEQYF.

Many counts were recorded for this clonotype. The genes are TRBV5-1 and TRBJ1-2, with D possibly being TRBD1 (6 bases). CDR1 is SGHRS and CDR2 is YFSETQ in the germline V gene. V was cut by 6 bases and J by 4 bases, with 16 bases left in between. This CDR3 is 14 amino acids long. CDR3 sequence: CASKEQGAAYGYTF. The CDR3, as DNA: TGCGCCAGCAAGGAACAGGGAGCGGCCTATGGCTACACCTTC.

This clonotype was counted at least ten times. This chain uses TRBV3-1 with TRBJ2-7, with 8 bases lining up with TRBD1. Germline lookup yields CDR1 LGHDT and CDR2 YNNKEL (reference sequence). The CDR3 has 17 amino acids. With 4 bases clipped from V and 7 bases from J, the junction kept 18 bases outside the gene matches. Written as DNA, the CDR3 is TGTGCCAGCAGCCCGAGAAGAGCAGGGACAGGCATGAGTGAGCAGTACTTC. Amino acid sequence: CASSPRRAGTGMSEQYF.

This clonotype was counted many times. CDR3 protein: CASSPQGTHNSPLHF. The CDR3 nucleotides are TGTGCCAGCAGTCCACAGGGAACCCATAATTCACCCCTCCACTTT. V and J are TRBV28 and TRBJ1-6, with D tentatively TRBD1 (6 bases). Per the germline V gene, CDR1 is MDHEN and CDR2 is SYDVKM. This CDR3 has 15 amino acids. The V end was cut by 5 bases, the J end by 5 bases, with 13 bases between.

This clonotype was detected many times. V is TRBV6-2 or TRBV6-3 and J is TRBJ1-5, with TRBD1 matching over 12 bases. The V gene's germline CDR1 is MNHEY and CDR2 SVGEGT. The trim removed 9 bases at V and 6 bases at J, leaving 12 bases unmatched. The length of the CDR3 is 16 residues. CDR3 DNA sequence: TGTGCCAGTCTCCCGGGACAGGGGGCCTTGGGTCAGCCCCAGCATTTT. Residues: CASLPGQGALGQPQHF.

This clonotype was seen repeatedly, ten times or more. The chain is built from TRBV5-1 and TRBJ2-1; tentatively, D is TRBD1 (5 bases). CDR1 and CDR2 (germline): SGHRS, YFSETQ. V shed 7 bases and J shed 4 bases, with 9 bases lying between them. The CDR3 is 12 amino acids. The CDR3 nucleotides are TGCGCCAGCTTCAGGGCTTACAATGAGCAGTTCTTC. This codes for CASFRAYNEQFF.

This clonotype was detected ten times or more. CDR3 in DNA: TGTGCCAGCAGCTATTGGACAGGGGGCAGGACTGAAGCTTTCTTT. Protein sequence: CASSYWTGGRTEAFF. This sequence joins TRBV14 and TRBJ1-1; 11 bases line up with TRBD1. The CDR3 extends over 15 amino acids. V lost 5 bases to trimming and J lost 5 bases; unmatched junction nucleotides: 7. From germline, CDR1 is SGHDN and CDR2 FVKESK.

This clonotype was recorded many times. CDR3 nucleotides: TGTGCCAGCAGCTTTACGCGGCAGGGCTACAATGAGCAGTTCTTC. Its protein product is CASSFTRQGYNEQFF. The V and J genes are TRBV7-3 and TRBJ2-1; tentatively, D is TRBD1 (5 bases). Per germline, CDR1 SGHTA and CDR2 FQGTGA. The CDR3 has 15 residues. V lost 3 bases and J 3 bases, leaving 12 bases between the germline ends.